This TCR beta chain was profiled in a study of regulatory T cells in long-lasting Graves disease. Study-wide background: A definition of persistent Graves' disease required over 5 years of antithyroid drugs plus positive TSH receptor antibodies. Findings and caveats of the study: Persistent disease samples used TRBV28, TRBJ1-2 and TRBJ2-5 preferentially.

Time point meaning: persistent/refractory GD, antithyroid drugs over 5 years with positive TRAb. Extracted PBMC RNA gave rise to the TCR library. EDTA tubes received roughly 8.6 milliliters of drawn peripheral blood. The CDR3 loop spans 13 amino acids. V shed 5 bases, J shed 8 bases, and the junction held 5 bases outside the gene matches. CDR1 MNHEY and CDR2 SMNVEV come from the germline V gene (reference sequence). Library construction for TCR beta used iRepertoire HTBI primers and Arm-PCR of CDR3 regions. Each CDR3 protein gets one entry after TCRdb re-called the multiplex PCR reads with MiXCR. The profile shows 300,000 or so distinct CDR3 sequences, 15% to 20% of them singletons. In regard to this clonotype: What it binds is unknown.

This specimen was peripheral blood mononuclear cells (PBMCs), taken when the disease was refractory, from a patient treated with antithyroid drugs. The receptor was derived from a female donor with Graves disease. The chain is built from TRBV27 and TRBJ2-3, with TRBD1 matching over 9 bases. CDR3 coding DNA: TGTGCCAGCAGTCCTCGGGGACAGGGTACGCAGTATTTT. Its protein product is CASSPRGQGTQYF.